This T cell receptor (beta chain) came from a study of T cell changes during pregnancy in multiple sclerosis. This clone was counted between two and nine times. Assay used: immunoSEQ multiplex PCR; TCRdb lists only in-frame clones, some missing. The sample holds tens of thousands of clones; roughly 89% are singletons and the top ten take approximately 2%. This specimen consisted of peripheral blood, obtained in the second trimester of pregnancy. This clonotype was obtained from a female donor with multiple sclerosis, enrolled in a pregnancy study.

The CDR3 protein is CASSIEQGAAQPQHF. The CDR3 region has the DNA TGTGCCAGTAGTATAGAACAGGGGGCCGCTCAGCCCCAGCATTTT. The chain joins TRBV19 to TRBJ1-5, with 9 bases identical to TRBD1. V shed 0 bases, J shed 6 bases, and the junction held 3 bases outside the gene matches. Germline CDR1 reads LNHDA; CDR2 reads SQIVND (reference sequence). There are 15 residues in the CDR3.